This T cell receptor beta chain comes out of a study of tumor-infiltrating lymphocytes in primary liver carcinoma. The researchers obtained blood RNA from unsorted whole blood and also extracted germline DNA. Before the operation took place, around 4 milliliters of peripheral blood were collected. With a constant-region primer, TCR beta cDNA was made from 450 to 650 ng of total RNA. Slightly modified ARM-PCR with three nested multiplex PCR rounds yielded TCR beta libraries. Each CDR3 protein gets one entry after TCRdb re-called the multiplex PCR reads with MiXCR. The sample shows approximately 330,000 distinct CDR3 sequences, roughly two thirds of them seen only once. Study-wide results and caveats: The overlap of tumor-adjacent and tumor-blood pairs was smaller than that of tumor region pairs. The difference in top-250-clone fraction between tumors and blood was significant, favoring tumors (p = 0.039).

This clonotype was detected many times. The antigen is unknown. This receptor was taken from a man in his forties with primary liver carcinoma and hepatitis B virus infection. The sequenced material came from peripheral blood.

CDR3 bases: TGTGCCAGCAACATGGGAAATTCAGAGACCCAGTACTTC. Translating gives CASNMGNSETQYF. This sequence joins TRBV6-5 and TRBJ2-5, with D uncertain. The germline V gene encodes CDR1 MNHEY and CDR2 SVGAGI. This CDR3 contains 13 residues. Trimming removed 7 bases at V and 4 bases at J, with 13 bases between.